Below, 19 T cell receptor beta chains from the same sample are listed, as sequenced in a study of blood T cell repertoires in COVID-19. Using immunoSEQ multiplex PCR, the repertoire was profiled, and TCRdb retains in-frame clones only, with some absent. The repertoire has about 26,000 clones, 60% to 70% of them found once; the top ten carry under 7.5%. The sequencing sample was made of peripheral blood. These receptors originate from a man aged 60 to 69 with active or convalescent COVID-19.

The chain carries TRBV5-1 and TRBJ1-6, with no clear D. Germline CDR1 SGHRS, CDR2 YFSETQ. The V and J ends lost 4 bases and 0 bases respectively, with 14 bases between them. The CDR3 sequence is 17 residues long. The CDR3 loop reads CASSPVAVSSYNSPLHF. Written as DNA, the CDR3 is TGCGCCAGCAGCCCTGTCGCGGTTAGCTCCTATAATTCACCCCTCCACTTT.

The gene calls are TRBV4-1 and TRBJ1-4; 9 bases are shared with TRBD1. The ends lost 2 bases at V and 4 bases at J; junction bases unmatched: 11. Germline lookup yields CDR1 MGHRA and CDR2 YSYEKL. The CDR3 consists of 18 residues. The CDR3 DNA follows: TGCGCCAGCAGCCAACGGGACAGGGACCAAACCAGTAATGAAAAACTGTTTTTT. This sequence encodes CASSQRDRDQTSNEKLFF.

This chain uses TRBV5-1 with TRBJ1-1; D is perhaps TRBD1 (5 bases). Per germline, CDR1 SGHRS and CDR2 YFSETQ. CDR3 size: 15 residues. V shed 0 bases and J shed 5 bases, with 14 bases lying between them. The CDR3 region has the DNA TGCGCCAGCAGCTTGGAACAAGGGGCGCGAACTGAAGCTTTCTTT. Translation: CASSLEQGARTEAFF.

This clone was found once. The V gene is TRBV5-6, the J gene TRBJ1-3, with TRBD1 identical over 8 bases. V gave up 3 bases and J gave up 4 bases; unmatched junction bases: 6. CDR1 is SGHDT and CDR2 is YYEEEE in the germline V gene. The CDR3 totals 15 residues. The CDR3 DNA follows: TGTGCCAGCAGCTCTGACAGGGGAACGGGAAACACCATATATTTT. Translated, it gives CASSSDRGTGNTIYF.

The chain uses TRBV5-1 and TRBJ1-2; perhaps TRBD1 as D (5 bases). The germline V gene encodes CDR1 SGHRS and CDR2 YFSETQ. V shed 4 bases and J shed 0 bases, with 13 bases lying between them. The CDR3 loop spans 15 amino acids. The DNA for the CDR3 is TGCGCCAGCAGCCGATCCGACAGACCTAACTATGGCTACACCTTC. Translation gives CASSRSDRPNYGYTF.

The J gene is TRBJ1-1, the V gene TRBV6-6; D ambiguous. Germline assignment: CDR1 MNHNY and CDR2 SVGAGI (reference sequence). The V end was cut by 5 bases, the J end by 1 base, with 14 bases between. The length of the CDR3 is 15 residues. The CDR3 spells CASSLLLASNTEAFF. The CDR3 DNA reads TGTGCCAGCAGTCTCCTCCTGGCCTCGAACACTGAAGCTTTCTTT.

This clone was seen a handful of times. The rearrangement uses TRBV25-1 and TRBJ1-2, with 7 positions matching TRBD1. Germline CDR1 reads MGHDK; CDR2 reads SYGVNS. The CDR3 consists of 12 residues. J gave up 6 bases and V 2 bases, and 0 bases lay outside the gene matches. CDR3 bases: TGTGCCAGCAGTGAACAGGGGGATGGCTACACCTTC. It is translated as CASSEQGDGYTF.

This clone has only a few counts. The chain carries TRBV5-6 and TRBJ1-6, with no clear D. This CDR3 comprises 15 residues. Trimming left V 1 base short and J 0 bases short, with 5 bases between. Per the germline V gene, CDR1 is SGHDT and CDR2 is YYEEEE. The chain's CDR3 is CASSLLYSYNSPLHF. CDR3 DNA: TGTGCCAGCAGCTTGCTCTACTCCTATAATTCACCCCTCCACTTT.

This sequence joins TRBV11-2 and TRBJ1-3; no definite D call. The CDR3 extends over 17 amino acids. Per germline, CDR1 SGHAT and CDR2 FQNNGV. Trimming cost V 4 bases and J 4 bases, with 20 bases left between them. CDR3 sequence reads: CASSSRWAPPEGNTIYF. The CDR3 DNA reads as TGTGCCAGCAGCTCCCGCTGGGCTCCCCCAGAGGGAAACACCATATATTTT.

This chain connects TRBV10-3 to TRBJ2-5; TRBD2 agrees at 8 bases. The CDR3 runs 16 residues. In germline, CDR1 is ENHRY, CDR2 SYGVKD. After removal of 4 bases from V and 2 bases from J, the junction contained 9 bases not matched to a gene. The CDR3 bases are TGTGCCATCAGTGGCGGGACTAGTTTAGGGCAAGAGACCCAGTACTTC. Translated: CAISGGTSLGQETQYF.

This clone has just a few counts. V is TRBV6-5 and J is TRBJ1-2, with 7 bases that match TRBD1. Losses at the gene ends were 2 bases for V and 1 base for J; bases not matched to a gene: 4. This CDR3 has 15 residues. Germline loops: CDR1 MNHEY, CDR2 SVGAGI. The CDR3 loop reads CASSYGGTVNYGYTF. The CDR3 DNA follows: TGTGCCAGCAGTTACGGAGGGACAGTTAACTATGGCTACACCTTC.

This chain uses TRBV4-1 with TRBJ2-7, with 14 bases that match TRBD2. Germline trimming cut 3 bases from V and 4 bases from J; bases unmatched to any gene: 2. The CDR3 loop spans 15 amino acids. Germline V gene lookup returns CDR1 MGHRA and CDR2 YSYEKL. Here the CDR3 DNA reads TGCGCCAGCAGCCAGGGACTAGCGGGAGAGTACGAGCAGTACTTC. It codes for CASSQGLAGEYEQYF.

The CDR3 is CASSLGQFSGNTIYF. CDR3 in DNA: TGTGCCAGCAGTTTAGGACAGTTCTCTGGAAACACCATATATTTT. V gene TRBV6-5 combines with J gene TRBJ1-3; possible D gene TRBD1, 6 bases. Per the germline V gene, CDR1 is MNHEY and CDR2 is SVGAGI. The germline V and J ends were trimmed by 4 bases and 0 bases, with 10 bases remaining between them. The CDR3 is 15 amino acids.

The table lists this clone with a few counts. The CDR3 sequence is CATRDRGIIGSGANVLTF. CDR3 DNA: TGTGCCACCCGGGACAGGGGGATCATTGGGTCTGGGGCCAACGTCCTGACTTTC. The V gene is TRBV19, the J gene TRBJ2-6, with 11 positions matching TRBD1. V lost 10 bases and J lost 1; bases outside the gene matches: 12. The CDR3 has 18 residues. Germline CDR1 and CDR2: LNHDA and SQIVND (reference sequence).

V gene TRBV13 combines with J gene TRBJ2-3; possibly TRBD2 for D (6 bases). Germline V gene sequence: CDR1 PRHDT, CDR2 FYEKMQ (reference sequence). The CDR3 contains 14 residues. The germline V and J ends were trimmed by 5 bases and 1 base, with 10 bases remaining between them. The CDR3 protein is CASSRGAGTDTQYF. The CDR3, as DNA: TGTGCCAGCAGCCGCGGGGCCGGCACAGATACGCAGTATTTT.

This clone was seen more than once but under ten times. V and J are TRBV3-1 (or the pseudogene TRBV3-2) and TRBJ1-1; unclear D gene. The germline V and J ends were trimmed by 3 bases and 0 bases, with 11 bases remaining between them. The germline V gene has CDR1 LGHDT and CDR2 YNNKEL (reference sequence). The CDR3 runs 15 residues. CDR3 in DNA: TGTGCCAGCAGCCAGACCCTACAGTTGAACACTGAAGCTTTCTTT. Its translation is CASSQTLQLNTEAFF.

This clone was seen a few times. The chain carries TRBV11-1 and TRBJ2-1; tentative D call: TRBD2 (5 bases). The CDR3 covers 13 residues. The ends were cut back, 2 bases at V and 7 bases at J, with 9 bases in the middle. Germline V gene data show CDR1 as SGHAT and CDR2 as FQDESV (reference sequence). CDR3 in DNA: TGTGCCAGCAGCTTATTCAGGAGGAATGAGCAGTTCTTC. This translates into CASSLFRRNEQFF.

The chain recombines TRBV5-6 with TRBJ2-2; 9 bases align to TRBD2. CDR1 and CDR2 (germline): SGHDT, YYEEEE. The CDR3 consists of 17 residues. J was trimmed by 6 bases and V by 2 bases; bases with no gene match: 11. CDR3 sequence reads: CASSLFVSGRLAGELFF. In DNA form, the CDR3 reads TGTGCCAGCAGCTTATTTGTGAGCGGGAGGTTGGCCGGGGAGCTGTTTTTT.

This clone was seen a single time. The genes are TRBV6-5 and TRBJ1-6; no clear D. Germline V gene data show CDR1 as MNHEY and CDR2 as SVGAGI. This CDR3 is 15 amino acids long. V was clipped by 6 bases and J by 3 bases, with 12 bases between them. The CDR3 region is CASRLSINYNSPLHF. DNA for the CDR3: TGTGCCAGCAGACTTAGTATAAACTATAATTCACCCCTCCACTTT.